The 21 T cell receptor delta chains listed next were all sequenced from one sample in a study of γδ T cells in repeated Plasmodium falciparum infection. TCRdb re-processed the multiplex PCR reads using CATT. The sample yields about 50,000 delta-chain clones, 1.9% seen once. Vgamma9/Vdelta2+ and Vdelta2-negative gammadelta T cells were flow-sorted from PBMC for bulk sequencing. Material for sequencing was gamma-delta T cells from blood. The source is a pool of human donors (malaria-infected and uninfected, not separated).

At least ten counts were recorded for this clone. The TCRdb protein comes from a much larger clone and disagrees with this DNA's translation at residue 14, likely due to a read error; the protein given here is derived from the DNA. This sequence joins TRDV1 and TRDJ1; 10 bases fit TRDD3. TCRdb is silent on the J gene; assignment here came from matching the DNA to germline. Germline V lookup: CDR1 TSWWSYY, CDR2 QGS. The CDR3 runs 22 residues. The V segment lost 1 base and the J segment 2 bases; nucleotides outside the gene matches: 22. CDR3 in amino acids: CALGEPPGFILGDAVRTDKLIF. The CDR3 coding sequence is TGTGCTCTTGGGGAACCCCCGGGATTCATACTGGGGGATGCGGTTCGTACCGATAAACTCATCTTT.

Concerning this clone: For this DNA, TCRdb reports the protein of a much larger clone, which diverges at residue 9, most likely from a read error; the protein presented here is translated directly from the DNA. This chain links TRDV1 with TRDJ1, with TRDD2 matching 7 bases. The J gene, not given by TCRdb, was assigned here from a germline match of the nucleotide sequence. The V and J ends lost 1 base and 1 base, in that order; junction bases with no gene match: 18. CDR1 and CDR2 from the germline V gene are TSWWSYY and QGS. The CDR3 spans 20 residues. The CDR3 sequence is CALGEPAFIPTPGITDKLIF. Here the CDR3 DNA reads TGTGCTCTTGGGGAACCAGCTTTCATTCCTACACCAGGGATCACCGATAAACTCATCTTT.

Remarks on this clone: It differs at one base from a far larger clone, so likely a read error. Other nucleotide sequences in the sample specify the same CDR3. The rearrangement joins TRDV2 to TRDJ3, with D hard to call. TCRdb does not report a J gene; here it was assigned by matching the DNA to germline references. This CDR3 has 17 residues. Germline CDR1 and CDR2: GEAIGNYY and EKD. The CDR3 reads CACDTVKGAWDTRQMFF. In nucleotides, the CDR3 is TGCGCCTGTGACACCGTAAAGGGCGCCTGGGACACCCGACAGATGTTTTTC.

At least ten counts were recorded for this clone. The sample carries other DNA sequences with the same CDR3. This chain joins TRDV1 and TRDJ1; 8 nucleotides line up with TRDD3. V was clipped by 0 bases and J by 2 bases; unmatched bases: 17. The CDR3 is made up of 20 amino acids. Per germline, CDR1 TSWWSYY and CDR2 QGS. The CDR3 region is CALGELGRPSNWGWTDKLIF. CDR3 nucleotides: TGTGCTCTTGGGGAACTAGGAAGGCCTTCCAACTGGGGGTGGACCGATAAACTCATCTTT.

This clone was counted only a few times. A single base is all that separates this from a far larger clone, so a read error is likely. Other DNA sequences within the sample encode an identical CDR3. The V call is TRDV1, the J call TRDJ1, with 12 nucleotides matching TRDD3. No J gene is reported in TCRdb; it was inferred here by comparing the DNA with germline. The germline gives CDR1 TSWWSYY, CDR2 QGS. The length of the CDR3 is 22 residues. V was pared by 0 bases and J by 1 base, with 18 bases of the junction left unmatched. The CDR3 DNA follows: TGTGCTCTTGGGGAACTAGACGTCCTACGGAACTGGGGGATACACGGCACCGATAAACTCATCTTT. Encoded protein: CALGELDVLRNWGIHGTDKLIF.

This clone has more than one count but fewer than ten. TCRdb's listed protein matches a much larger clone and diverges from this DNA's translation at residue 7, likely through a read error; the protein shown comes from the DNA. The chain uses TRDV1 and TRDJ1, with TRDD3 matching 13 bases. Assignment of the J gene here rests on matching the DNA to germline, because TCRdb gives none. CDR3 length: 22 amino acids. From germline, CDR1 is TSWWSYY and CDR2 QGS. The V gene end was trimmed by 3 bases and the J gene end by 8 bases; junction bases not matched to a gene: 27. The CDR3 loop reads CALGDPPRSTTLPVLGDTKLIF. As DNA, the CDR3 is TGTGCTCTTGGGGACCCCCCGCGGTCCACTACTCTTCCTGTACTGGGGGATACGAAACTCATCTTT.

The table lists this clone with a few counts. TCRdb's entry gives the protein of a much larger clone, which mismatches this DNA's translation at residue 21, likely from a read error; the protein reported here is translated from the DNA. The J gene is uncalled and the V gene is TRDV2; the DNA was not used to check the table's D call, TRDD3. Germline V gene sequence: CDR1 GEAIGNYY, CDR2 EKD. This CDR3 spans 22 amino acids. CDR3 sequence: CACPRNREGGYNHPLYTDKLTF. DNA for the CDR3: TGTGCCTGTCCCCGTAATCGGGAAGGGGGATACAACCACCCACTGTACACCGATAAACTCACCTTT.

Comment on this clone: The TCRdb record carries a much larger clone's protein, which differs from this DNA's translation at residue 15; a read error is the likely cause, and the protein listed here is the DNA translation. This chain connects TRDV3 to TRDJ1; the match to TRDD3 covers 7 bases. CDR1 and CDR2 from the germline V gene are TVYSNPD and GDNSRS (reference sequence). The CDR3 extends over 18 amino acids. CDR3 protein: CAFSNRDRGGRGGDRLIF. The CDR3 DNA sequence: TGTGCTTTCTCTAATCGCGACCGTGGGGGAAGAGGGGGCGATAGACTCATCTTT.

For this clone: TCRdb records a much larger clone's protein for this DNA, with a difference at residue 12 that likely arises from a read error; the protein given is the translation of the DNA. The DNA of the CDR3 is TGTGCCTGTGACTCGCTCGTACTGGGGGTGTACGCCGATAAACTCATCTTT. The encoded protein is CACDSLVLGVYADKLIF. The chain joins TRDV2 to TRDJ1; 8 bases align to TRDD3. This CDR3 contains 17 residues. In germline, CDR1 is GEAIGNYY, CDR2 EKD. V shed 3 bases, J shed 3 bases, and the junction held 14 bases outside the gene matches.

The sample holds many counts of this clone. A read error likely explains this, since a far larger clone differs by one base. Within the sample, other DNA sequences also encode this same CDR3. This rearrangement joins TRDV2 to TRDJ1; 7 bases map to TRDD3. Germline CDR1 is GEAIGNYY and CDR2 is EKD. With 1 base clipped from V and 1 base from J, the junction kept 20 bases outside the gene matches. CDR3 length: 20 amino acids. The CDR3 sequence is CACDTIEKRGTGDSTDKLIF. The CDR3 bases are TGTGCCTGTGACACGATAGAAAAGAGGGGGACTGGGGATTCCACCGATAAACTCATCTTT.

This clone was found a few times. It differs at one base from a far larger clone, so likely a read error. Other nucleotide sequences in the sample specify the same CDR3. This chain links TRDV1 with TRDJ1; 11 bases align to TRDD3. No J gene is reported in TCRdb; it was inferred here by comparing the DNA with germline. CDR3 length: 21 residues. The V gene end was trimmed by 6 bases and the J gene end by 1 base; junction bases not matched to a gene: 22. The germline gives CDR1 TSWWSYY, CDR2 QGS. The CDR3, as DNA: TGTGCTCTTGGAGAAGGAACTTTATCCGTACTGGGGGATAGGGGCACCGATAAACTCATCTTT. Translated: CALGEGTLSVLGDRGTDKLIF.

This clone was seen a handful of times. This probably arose from a read error, given a far larger clone one base away. Other DNA sequences of this sample code for an identical CDR3. The J segment was not called; the V segment is TRDV3. CDR1 TVYSNPD and CDR2 GDNSRS come from the germline V gene (reference sequence). The CDR3 runs to 15 residues. DNA of the CDR3: TGTGCCTTTGCCCGTGAGGGCCCTGGAACCGATAAACTTATCTTT. Residues: CAFAREGPGTDKLIF.

At least ten counts were recorded for this clone. V and J are TRDV1 and TRDJ1; maybe TRDD3 (6 bases). The germline V gene encodes CDR1 TSWWSYY and CDR2 QGS. The CDR3 contains 19 residues. Trimming cost V 0 bases and J 0 bases, with 20 bases left between them. CDR3 DNA: TGTGCTCTTGGGGAACTTATCCCTATATGGGGGCTATACACCGATAAACTCATCTTT. Its translation: CALGELIPIWGLYTDKLIF.

This clone was observed a handful of times. TCRdb lists the protein of a much larger clone for this DNA, which differs at residue 10, so this is likely a read error; the protein given here is translated from the DNA itself. V usage is TRDV1 and J usage is TRDJ1, with 10 nucleotides matching TRDD3. TCRdb leaves out the J gene; it was filled in here by matching the DNA to germline. V lost 5 bases and J lost 0; bases outside the gene matches: 27. CDR3 size: 23 residues. Germline CDR1 TSWWSYY, CDR2 QGS. For the CDR3, the DNA is TGTGCTCTTGGGTCTCCGTATAGTTCAACCTTCCATAGGGGGATACGCTACACCGATAAACTCATCTTT. It codes for CALGSPYSSTFHRGIRYTDKLIF.

In its sample, this clone was seen a few times. A read error may explain this, as a much larger clone is one base away. This specimen includes other DNA sequences encoding the same CDR3. This chain connects TRDV1 to TRDJ1; 10 bases match TRDD3. The J gene was not available in TCRdb and was assigned here by matching the DNA to germline segments. The CDR3 totals 22 residues. CDR1 and CDR2 from the germline V gene are TSWWSYY and QGS. CDR3 nucleotides: TGCGCTCTTGGGGAACTTAGGCCCCCTTTCTGGCCTACTGGGGGATGGGGAGATAAACTCATCTTT. It translates to CALGELRPPFWPTGGWGDKLIF.

Comment on this clone: TCRdb lists the protein of a much larger clone for this DNA, which differs at residue 17, so this is likely a read error; the protein given here is translated from the DNA itself. This chain joins TRDV3 and TRDJ1; TRDD2 matches 7 bases. The J gene, missing from TCRdb, was assigned here through DNA to germline matching. Germline-derived CDR1 and CDR2 are TVYSNPD and GDNSRS (reference sequence). Trimming took 2 bases from V and 1 from J; bases not matched to a gene: 34. CDR3 size: 23 residues. CDR3 nucleotides: TGTGCCTTTCCCATTCCTACGATCTCGGCGAAGCATAGATACCGCATGTGCACCGATAAACTCATCTTT. Protein: CAFPIPTISAKHRYRMCTDKLIF.

This clone was detected ten times or more. TCRdb's protein, taken from a much larger clone, differs from this DNA's translation at residue 9, likely owing to a read error; the protein displayed comes from the DNA. This chain connects TRDV2 to TRDJ1, with a weak D call TRDD3 (6 bases). V lost 0 bases and J 5 bases, leaving 15 bases between the germline ends. CDR1 is GEAIGNYY and CDR2 is EKD in the germline V gene. The CDR3 runs to 15 residues. CDR3 protein: CACDTVEGMRDKLIF. The CDR3 DNA reads TGTGCCTGTGACACCGTGGAGGGGATGCGGGATAAACTCATCTTT.

A remark on this clone: The protein TCRdb lists belongs to a much larger clone and differs from this DNA's translation at residue 12, which points to a read error; the protein shown is made from the DNA. The V gene is TRDV1, the J gene TRDJ1, with 10 bases that match TRDD3. Trimming at V came to 6 bases and at J to 1 base, leaving 14 bases not matched to a gene. Germline V lookup: CDR1 TSWWSYY, CDR2 QGS. The CDR3 covers 18 residues. The chain's CDR3 is CALGITFLGDMATDKLIF. CDR3 nucleotides: TGTGCTCTTGGTATTACCTTCCTGGGGGATATGGCCACCGATAAACTCATCTTT.

This clone has only a few counts. A far larger clone lies a single base away; this is likely a read error. Additional DNA sequences in this sample encode the identical CDR3. J gene calling gave no result, while the V gene is TRDV3. Per germline, CDR1 TVYSNPD and CDR2 GDNSRS (reference sequence). The CDR3 consists of 17 residues. The CDR3, as DNA: TGTGCCTTTAAATCTACGACCAGCTTTCGCGGGTACAGAAAGCTCATCTTT. This sequence encodes CAFKSTTSFRGYRKLIF.

This clone was recorded a few times. The protein in TCRdb stems from a much larger clone and differs at residue 11 from this DNA's translation, likely a read error; here the protein is translated from the DNA. This rearrangement joins TRDV1 to TRDJ1, with D perhaps matching TRDD3 (6 bases). TCRdb records no J gene; here it was assigned by comparing the DNA to germline. Germline CDR1 is TSWWSYY and CDR2 is QGS. The CDR3 extends over 24 amino acids. The V end was cut by 2 bases, the J end by 0 bases, with 37 bases between. DNA of the CDR3: TGTGCTCTTGGGGAAGACCTGTGTTCTCGGCGATACGCTTTCGGTAAAAAGTACACCGATAAACTCATCTTT. This codes for CALGEDLCSRRYAFGKKYTDKLIF.

This clone was seen a few times. TCRdb's listed protein matches a much larger clone and diverges from this DNA's translation at residue 16, likely through a read error; the protein shown comes from the DNA. V and J are TRDV1 and TRDJ1; TRDD3 agrees at 10 bases. Here the J gene came from matching the DNA to germline, since TCRdb omits it. The J segment lost 4 bases and the V segment lost 5 bases, leaving 25 bases of the junction unmatched. This CDR3 contains 21 residues. In germline, CDR1 is TSWWSYY, CDR2 QGS. Here the CDR3 DNA reads TGTGCTCTTGGGAAAAGGTTACTACTTTGGGGGATACCCATGGCGTTCGATAAACTCATCTTT. It translates to CALGKRLLLWGIPMAFDKLIF.